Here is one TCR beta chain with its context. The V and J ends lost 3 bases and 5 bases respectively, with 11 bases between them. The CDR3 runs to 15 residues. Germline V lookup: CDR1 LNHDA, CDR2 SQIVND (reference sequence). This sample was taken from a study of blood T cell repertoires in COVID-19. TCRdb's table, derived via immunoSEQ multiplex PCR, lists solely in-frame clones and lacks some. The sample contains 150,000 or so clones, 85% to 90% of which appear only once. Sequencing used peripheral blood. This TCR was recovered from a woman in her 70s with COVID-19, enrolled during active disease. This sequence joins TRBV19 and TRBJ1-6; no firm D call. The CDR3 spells CASSITAGDNSPLHF. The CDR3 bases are TGTGCCAGTAGTATTACAGCCGGGGATAATTCACCCCTCCACTTT.